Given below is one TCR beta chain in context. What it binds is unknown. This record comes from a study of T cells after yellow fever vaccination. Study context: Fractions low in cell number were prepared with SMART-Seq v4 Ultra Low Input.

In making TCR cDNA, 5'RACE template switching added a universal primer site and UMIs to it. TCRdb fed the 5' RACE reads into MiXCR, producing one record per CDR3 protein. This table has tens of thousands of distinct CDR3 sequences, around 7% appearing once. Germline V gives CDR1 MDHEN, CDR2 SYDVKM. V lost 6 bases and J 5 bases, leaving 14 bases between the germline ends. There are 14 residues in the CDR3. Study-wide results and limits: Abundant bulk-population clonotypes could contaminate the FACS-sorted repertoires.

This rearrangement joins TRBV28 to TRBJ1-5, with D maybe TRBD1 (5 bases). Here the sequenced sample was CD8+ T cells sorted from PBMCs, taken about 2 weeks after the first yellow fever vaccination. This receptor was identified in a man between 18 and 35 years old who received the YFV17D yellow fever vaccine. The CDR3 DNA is TGTGCCAGCAGCCCTGACAGCTACTATCAGCCCCAGCATTTT. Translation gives CASSPDSYYQPQHF.